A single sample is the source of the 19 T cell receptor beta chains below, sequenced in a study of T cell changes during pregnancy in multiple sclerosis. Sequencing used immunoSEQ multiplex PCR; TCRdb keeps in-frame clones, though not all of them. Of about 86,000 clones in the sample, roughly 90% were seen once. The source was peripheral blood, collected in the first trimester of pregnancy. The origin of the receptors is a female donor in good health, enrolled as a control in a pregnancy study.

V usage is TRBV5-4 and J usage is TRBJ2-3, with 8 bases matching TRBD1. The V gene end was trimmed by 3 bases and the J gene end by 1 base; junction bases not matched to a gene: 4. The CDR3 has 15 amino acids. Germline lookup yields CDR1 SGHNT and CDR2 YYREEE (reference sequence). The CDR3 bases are TGTGCCAGCAGCTCAATGACAGGGGGCACAGATACGCAGTATTTT. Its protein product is CASSSMTGGTDTQYF.

For the CDR3, the DNA is TGTGCCAGCAGCTCCAGGGGTCACGAGCAGTACTTC. This translates into CASSSRGHEQYF. The chain joins TRBV6-1 to TRBJ2-7; possible D gene TRBD1, 6 bases. The V end lost 6 bases, the J end lost 5 bases, and 11 bases lay between the germline ends. The CDR3 has 12 amino acids. Germline assignment: CDR1 MNHNS and CDR2 SASEGT.

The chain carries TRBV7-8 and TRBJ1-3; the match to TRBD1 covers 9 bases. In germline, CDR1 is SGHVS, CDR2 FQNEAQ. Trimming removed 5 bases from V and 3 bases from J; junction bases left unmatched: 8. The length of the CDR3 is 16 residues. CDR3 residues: CASSTPGQGYGNTIYF. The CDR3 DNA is TGTGCCAGCAGCACCCCGGGACAGGGTTATGGAAACACCATATATTTT.

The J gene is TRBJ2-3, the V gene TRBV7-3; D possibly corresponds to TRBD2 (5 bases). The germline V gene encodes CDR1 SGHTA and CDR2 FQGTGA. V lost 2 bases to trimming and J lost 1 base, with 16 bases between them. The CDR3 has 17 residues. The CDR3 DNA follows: TGTGCCAGCAGCTTAGGCTTGGCCGGGATGGGCACAGATACGCAGTATTTT. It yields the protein CASSLGLAGMGTDTQYF.

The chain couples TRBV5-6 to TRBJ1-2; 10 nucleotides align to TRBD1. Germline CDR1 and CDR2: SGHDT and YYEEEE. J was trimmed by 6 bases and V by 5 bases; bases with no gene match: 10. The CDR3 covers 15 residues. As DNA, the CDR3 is TGTGCCAGCAGTGACCGGGACAGGGGATTAAATGGCTACACCTTC. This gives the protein CASSDRDRGLNGYTF.

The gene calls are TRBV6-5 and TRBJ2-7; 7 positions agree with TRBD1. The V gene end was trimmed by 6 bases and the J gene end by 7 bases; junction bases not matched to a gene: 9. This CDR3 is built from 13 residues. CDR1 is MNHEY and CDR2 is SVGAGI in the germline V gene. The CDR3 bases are TGTGCCAGCAGCCGTGACAGGGCCTGGGAGCAGTACTTC. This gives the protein CASSRDRAWEQYF.

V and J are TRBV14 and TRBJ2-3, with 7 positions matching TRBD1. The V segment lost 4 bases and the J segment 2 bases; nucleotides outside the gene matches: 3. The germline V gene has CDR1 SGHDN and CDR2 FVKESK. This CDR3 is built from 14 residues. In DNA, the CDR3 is TGTGCCAGCAGCCGGGACAGATCCACAGATACGCAGTATTTT. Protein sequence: CASSRDRSTDTQYF.

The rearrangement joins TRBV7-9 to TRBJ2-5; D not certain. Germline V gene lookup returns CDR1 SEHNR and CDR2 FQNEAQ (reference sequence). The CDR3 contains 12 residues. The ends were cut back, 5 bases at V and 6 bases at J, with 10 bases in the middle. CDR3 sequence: CASSRLVQTQYF. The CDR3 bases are TGTGCCAGCAGCCGACTGGTGCAGACCCAGTACTTC.

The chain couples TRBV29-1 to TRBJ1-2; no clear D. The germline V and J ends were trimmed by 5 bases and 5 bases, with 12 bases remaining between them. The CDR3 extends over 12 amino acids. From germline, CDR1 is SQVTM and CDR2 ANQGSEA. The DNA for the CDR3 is TGCAGCGTTCGATTCCAGCGGTATGGCTACACCTTC. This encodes CSVRFQRYGYTF.

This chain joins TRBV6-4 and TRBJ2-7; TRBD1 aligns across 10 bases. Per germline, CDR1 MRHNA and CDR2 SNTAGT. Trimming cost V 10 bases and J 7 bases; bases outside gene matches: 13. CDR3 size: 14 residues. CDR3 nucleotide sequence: TGTGCCACAAGCACCGGGACAGGGGTTGGTGAGCAGTACTTC. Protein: CATSTGTGVGEQYF.

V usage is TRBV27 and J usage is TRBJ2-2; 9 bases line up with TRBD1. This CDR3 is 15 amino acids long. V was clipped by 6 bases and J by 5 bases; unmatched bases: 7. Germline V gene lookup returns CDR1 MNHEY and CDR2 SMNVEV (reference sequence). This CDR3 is CASSLDRGGTGELFF. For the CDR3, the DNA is TGTGCCAGCAGCTTGGACAGGGGAGGAACCGGGGAGCTGTTTTTT.

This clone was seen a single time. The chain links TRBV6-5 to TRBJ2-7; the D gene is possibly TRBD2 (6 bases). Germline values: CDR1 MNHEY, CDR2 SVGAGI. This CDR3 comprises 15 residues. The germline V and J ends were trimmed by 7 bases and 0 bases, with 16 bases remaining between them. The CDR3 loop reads CASTPRLGSSYEQYF. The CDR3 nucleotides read TGTGCCAGCACCCCCCGTCTCGGGAGCTCCTACGAGCAGTACTTC.

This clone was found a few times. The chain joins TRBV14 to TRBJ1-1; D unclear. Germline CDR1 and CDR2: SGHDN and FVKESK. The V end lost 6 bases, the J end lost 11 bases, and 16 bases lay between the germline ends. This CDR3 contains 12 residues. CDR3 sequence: CASSPSRHWAFF. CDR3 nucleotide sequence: TGTGCCAGCAGTCCTTCCAGGCACTGGGCTTTCTTT.

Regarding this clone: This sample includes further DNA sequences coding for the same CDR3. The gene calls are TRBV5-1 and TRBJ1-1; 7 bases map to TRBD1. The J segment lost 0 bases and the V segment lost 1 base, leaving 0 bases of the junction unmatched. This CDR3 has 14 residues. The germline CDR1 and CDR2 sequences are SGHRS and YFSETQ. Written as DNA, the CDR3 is TGCGCCAGCAGCTTGCAGGGGGTGAACACTGAAGCTTTCTTT. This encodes CASSLQGVNTEAFF.

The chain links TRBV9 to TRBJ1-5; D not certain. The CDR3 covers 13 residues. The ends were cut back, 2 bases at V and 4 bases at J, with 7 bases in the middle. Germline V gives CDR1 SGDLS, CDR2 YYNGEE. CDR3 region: CASSVQDNQPQHF. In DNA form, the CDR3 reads TGTGCCAGCAGCGTCCAGGATAATCAGCCCCAGCATTTT.

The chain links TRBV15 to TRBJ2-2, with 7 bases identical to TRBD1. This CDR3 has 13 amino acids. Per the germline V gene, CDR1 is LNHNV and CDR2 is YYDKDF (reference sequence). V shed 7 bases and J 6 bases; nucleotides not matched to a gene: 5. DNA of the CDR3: TGTGCCACCACCCCGACAGGGCCCGGGGAGCTGTTTTTT. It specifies CATTPTGPGELFF.

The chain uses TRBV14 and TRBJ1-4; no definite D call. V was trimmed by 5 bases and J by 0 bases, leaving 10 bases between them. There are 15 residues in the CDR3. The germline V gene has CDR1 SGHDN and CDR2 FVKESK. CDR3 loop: CASSFRGATNEKLFF. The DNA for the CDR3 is TGTGCCAGCAGCTTCCGGGGTGCAACTAATGAAAAACTGTTTTTT. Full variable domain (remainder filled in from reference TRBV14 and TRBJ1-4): EAGVTQFPSHSVIEKGQTVTLRCDPISGHDNLYWYRRVMGKEIKFLLHFVKESKQDESGMPNNRFLAERTGGTYSTLKVQPAELEDSGVYFCASSFRGATNEKLFFGSGTQLSVL.

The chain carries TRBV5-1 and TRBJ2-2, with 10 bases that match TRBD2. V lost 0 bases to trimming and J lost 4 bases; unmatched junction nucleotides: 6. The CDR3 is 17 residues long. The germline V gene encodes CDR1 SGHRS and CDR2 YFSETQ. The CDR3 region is CASSLVASGGVTGELFF. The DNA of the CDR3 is TGCGCCAGCAGCTTGGTCGCTAGCGGGGGAGTCACCGGGGAGCTGTTTTTT.

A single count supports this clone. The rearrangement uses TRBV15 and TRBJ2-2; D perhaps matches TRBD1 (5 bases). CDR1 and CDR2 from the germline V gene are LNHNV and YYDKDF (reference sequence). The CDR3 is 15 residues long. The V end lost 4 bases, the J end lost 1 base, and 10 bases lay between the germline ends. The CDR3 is CATSTGHQNTGELFF. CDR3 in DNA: TGTGCCACCAGCACAGGACACCAGAACACCGGGGAGCTGTTTTTT.